The present T cell receptor beta chain was sequenced within a study of blood T cell repertoires in COVID-19. Overall study context: The United States, Italy and Spain were the sources of the acute and convalescent COVID-19 samples. Sources were T cells, B-cell-depleted T cells, or PBMCs; the material itself was cDNA or gDNA.

In the original analysis: Reference gene primer amplification yielded estimated nucleated cell counts. TCRdb's table, derived via immunoSEQ multiplex PCR, lists solely in-frame clones and lacks some. That table supplies the V and J calls and clone size; D and trimming were determined from the DNA. The data contain roughly 100,000 clones, over 75% of them singletons. The CDR3 extends over 16 amino acids. Germline V gene lookup returns CDR1 MNHEY and CDR2 SVGAGI. With V trimmed by 0 bases and J by 10 bases, 8 bases remained unmatched. The receptor's source is a human donor in a cohort sampled during active or convalescent COVID-19. The chain uses TRBV6-5 and TRBJ1-6, with 8 bases fitting TRBD1. Sequenced input: peripheral blood. CDR3 region: CASSYSGGQAESPLHF. In DNA, the CDR3 is TGTGCCAGCAGTTACTCGGGGGGACAGGCGGAGTCACCCCTCCACTTT.